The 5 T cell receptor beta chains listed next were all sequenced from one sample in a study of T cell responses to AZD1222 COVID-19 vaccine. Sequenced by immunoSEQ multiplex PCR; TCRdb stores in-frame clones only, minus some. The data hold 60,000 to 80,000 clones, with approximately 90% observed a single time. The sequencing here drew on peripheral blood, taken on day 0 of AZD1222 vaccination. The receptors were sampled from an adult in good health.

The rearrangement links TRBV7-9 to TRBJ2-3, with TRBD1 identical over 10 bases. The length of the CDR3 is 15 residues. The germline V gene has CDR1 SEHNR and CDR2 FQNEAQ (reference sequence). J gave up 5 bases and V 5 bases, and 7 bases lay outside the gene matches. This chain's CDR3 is CASSPGQGWVDTQYF. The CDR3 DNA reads TGTGCCAGCAGCCCGGGACAGGGGTGGGTAGATACGCAGTATTTT.

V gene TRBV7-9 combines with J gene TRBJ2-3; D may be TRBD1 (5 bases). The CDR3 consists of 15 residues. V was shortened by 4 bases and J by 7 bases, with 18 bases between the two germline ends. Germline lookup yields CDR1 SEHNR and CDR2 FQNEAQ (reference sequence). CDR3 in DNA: TGTGCCAGCAGCTCCCCCGAGTTGGGGCTGAATACGCAGTATTTT. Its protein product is CASSSPELGLNTQYF.

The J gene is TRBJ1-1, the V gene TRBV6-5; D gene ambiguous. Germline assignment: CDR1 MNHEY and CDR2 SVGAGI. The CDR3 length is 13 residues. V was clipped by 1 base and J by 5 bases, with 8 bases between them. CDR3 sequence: CASSYWAGTEAFF. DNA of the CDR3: TGTGCCAGCAGTTACTGGGCAGGAACTGAAGCTTTCTTT.

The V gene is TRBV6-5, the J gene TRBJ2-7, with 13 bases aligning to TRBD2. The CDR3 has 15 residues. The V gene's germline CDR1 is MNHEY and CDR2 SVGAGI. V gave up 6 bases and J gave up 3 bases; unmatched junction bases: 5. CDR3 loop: CASRLGLAGSYEQYF. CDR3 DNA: TGTGCCAGCAGGTTGGGACTAGCGGGGAGCTACGAGCAGTACTTC.

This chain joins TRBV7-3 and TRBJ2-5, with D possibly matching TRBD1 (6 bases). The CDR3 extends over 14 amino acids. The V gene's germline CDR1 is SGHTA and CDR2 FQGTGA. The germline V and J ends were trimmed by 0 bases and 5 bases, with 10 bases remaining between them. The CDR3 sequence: CASSLTAGEETQYF. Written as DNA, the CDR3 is TGTGCCAGCAGCTTAACGGCAGGGGAGGAGACCCAGTACTTC.